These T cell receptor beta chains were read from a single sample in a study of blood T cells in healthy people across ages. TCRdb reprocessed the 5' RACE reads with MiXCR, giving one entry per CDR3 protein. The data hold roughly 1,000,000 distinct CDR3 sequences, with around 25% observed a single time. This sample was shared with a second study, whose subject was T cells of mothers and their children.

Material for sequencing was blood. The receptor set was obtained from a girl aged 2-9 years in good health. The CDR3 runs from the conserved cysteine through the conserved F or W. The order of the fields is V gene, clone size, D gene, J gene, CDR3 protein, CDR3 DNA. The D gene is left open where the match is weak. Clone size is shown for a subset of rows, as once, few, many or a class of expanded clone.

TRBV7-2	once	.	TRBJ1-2	CASSLARGSPYGYTF	TGTGCCAGCAGCTTAGCGCGAGGGTCCCCTTATGGCTACACCTTC
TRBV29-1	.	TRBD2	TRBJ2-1	CSGMTGLAGGLDEQFF	TGCAGCGGAATGACCGGACTAGCGGGAGGTCTCGATGAGCAGTTCTTC
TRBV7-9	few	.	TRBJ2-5	CASSQSGVKETQYF	TGTGCCAGCAGCCAATCGGGGGTGAAAGAGACCCAGTACTTC
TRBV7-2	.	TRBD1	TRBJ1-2	CASSSRPVGQGPRGYGYTF	TGTGCCAGCAGCTCCCGACCTGTGGGACAGGGGCCACGGGGTTATGGCTACACCTTC
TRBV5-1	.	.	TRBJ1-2	CASSFGATGVPLKNGYTF	TGCGCCAGCAGCTTCGGGGCGACAGGTGTGCCGCTTAAAAATGGCTACACCTTC
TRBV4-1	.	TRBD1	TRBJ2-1	CASSPETGTGNEQFF	TGCGCCAGCAGCCCCGAGACCGGGACAGGGAATGAGCAGTTCTTC
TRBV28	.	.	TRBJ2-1	CASSLLRADSLEQFF	TGTGCCAGCAGTTTATTAAGGGCAGACTCCTTGGAGCAGTTCTTC
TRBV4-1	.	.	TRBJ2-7	CTSSQVSDPELYEQYF	TGCACCAGCAGCCAAGTCTCGGACCCAGAATTATACGAGCAGTACTTC
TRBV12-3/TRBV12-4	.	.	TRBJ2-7	CASSFWPGTPVQQYF	TGTGCCAGCAGTTTTTGGCCAGGAACCCCCGTCCAGCAGTACTTC
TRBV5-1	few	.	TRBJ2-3	CASSQTNTDTQYF	TGCGCCAGCAGCCAAACTAACACAGATACGCAGTATTTT
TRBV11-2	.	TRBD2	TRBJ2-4	CASSSLQLAGQAWGIQYF	TGTGCCAGCAGCTCTCTCCAACTAGCGGGACAAGCCTGGGGCATTCAGTACTTC
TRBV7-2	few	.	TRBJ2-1	CASSPDRREQFF	TGTGCCAGCAGCCCCGACAGGCGCGAGCAGTTCTTC
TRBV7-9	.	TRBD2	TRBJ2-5	CASSLALGLAGEETQYF	TGTGCCAGCAGCTTAGCGCTCGGACTAGCGGGGGAAGAGACCCAGTACTTC
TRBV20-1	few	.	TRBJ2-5	CSARTYATGGVTQYF	TGCAGTGCTAGAACTTATGCGACAGGCGGAGTGACCCAGTACTTC
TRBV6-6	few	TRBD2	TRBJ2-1	CASSPRNLAGGWEQFF	TGTGCCAGCAGTCCCCGGAATCTAGCGGGAGGCTGGGAGCAGTTCTTC
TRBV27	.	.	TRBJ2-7	CASSLRRAVSSYEQYF	TGTGCCAGCAGTTTACGCCGAGCCGTCTCCTCCTACGAGCAGTACTTC
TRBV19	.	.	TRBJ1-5	CASSGDLDQPQHF	TGTGCCAGTAGTGGGGATCTCGATCAGCCCCAGCATTTT
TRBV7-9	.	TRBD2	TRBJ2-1	CASSFFSSGSPYNEQFF	TGTGCCAGCAGCTTCTTTTCCAGCGGGAGCCCCTACAATGAGCAGTTCTTC
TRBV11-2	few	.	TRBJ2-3	CASSLVSITDTQYF	TGTGCCAGCAGCTTAGTCTCGATCACAGATACGCAGTATTTT
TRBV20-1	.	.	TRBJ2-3	CSAPPNSPDTQYF	TGCAGTGCCCCACCCAACTCCCCGGATACGCAGTATTTT
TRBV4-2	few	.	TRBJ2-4	CASSQGSPRGLRPIQYF	TGTGCCAGCAGCCAAGGCTCACCACGGGGACTGCGCCCCATTCAGTACTTC
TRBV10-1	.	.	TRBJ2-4	CASSDWTSGHIQYF	TGCGCCAGCAGTGATTGGACAAGTGGCCACATTCAGTACTTC
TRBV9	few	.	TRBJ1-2	CASSGTRQHSNYGYTF	TGTGCCAGCAGCGGAACCCGTCAGCATTCTAACTATGGCTACACCTTC
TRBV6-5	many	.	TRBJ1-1	CASSQGPGSEAFF	TGTGCCAGCAGCCAGGGACCGGGATCGGAAGCTTTCTTT
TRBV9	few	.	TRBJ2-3	CASSVEGGLITDTQYF	TGTGCCAGCAGCGTAGAAGGCGGACTCATCACAGATACGCAGTATTTT
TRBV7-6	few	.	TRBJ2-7	CASSASFNYYEQYF	TGTGCCAGCAGCGCATCCTTTAATTACTACGAGCAGTACTTC
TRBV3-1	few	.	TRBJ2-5	CASSQSTTRIKETQYF	TGTGCCAGCAGCCAAAGTACTACCAGGATAAAAGAGACCCAGTACTTC
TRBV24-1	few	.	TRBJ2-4	CATSDSTKRAKNIQYF	TGTGCCACCAGTGATTCTACTAAGAGGGCCAAAAACATTCAGTACTTC
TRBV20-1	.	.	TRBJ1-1	CSARLSGVTEAFF	TGCAGTGCGAGGTTATCCGGGGTCACTGAAGCTTTCTTT
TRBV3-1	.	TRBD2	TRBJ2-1	CASSQDFVGTTYNEQFF	TGTGCCAGCAGCCAAGACTTCGTTGGGACTACCTACAATGAGCAGTTCTTC
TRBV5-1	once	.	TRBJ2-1	CASSLEGNKQFF	TGCGCCAGCAGCTTGGAGGGAAATAAGCAGTTCTTC
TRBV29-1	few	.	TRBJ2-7	CSVVSSSANSYEQYF	TGCAGCGTTGTATCGTCGAGCGCCAATTCCTACGAGCAGTACTTC
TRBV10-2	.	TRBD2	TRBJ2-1	CASTELGLAVMGSYNEQFF	TGCGCCAGCACCGAGTTGGGGCTAGCGGTTATGGGATCCTACAATGAGCAGTTCTTC
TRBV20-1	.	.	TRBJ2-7	CSATGDSFEQYF	TGCAGTGCTACAGGAGACTCCTTCGAGCAGTACTTC
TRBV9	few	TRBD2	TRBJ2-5	CASSVTAGETQYF	TGTGCCAGCAGCGTGACAGCGGGGGAGACCCAGTACTTC
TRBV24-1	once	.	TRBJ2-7	CATSDLNGTLPYEQYF	TGTGCCACCAGTGATTTGAATGGGACACTTCCCTACGAGCAGTACTTC
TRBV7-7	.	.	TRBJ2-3	CASSLVGGSDTQYF	TGTGCTAGCAGCTTAGTTGGGGGCTCAGATACGCAGTATTTT
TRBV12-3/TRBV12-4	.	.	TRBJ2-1	CASSLWQGENEQFF	TGTGCCAGCAGTTTATGGCAGGGAGAGAATGAGCAGTTCTTC
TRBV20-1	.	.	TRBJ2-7	CSALDYNEQYF	TGCAGTGCTTTGGACTATAACGAGCAGTACTTC
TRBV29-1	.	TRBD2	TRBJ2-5	CSVEALVGLAGEGHGTQYF	TGCAGCGTTGAAGCCCTGGTGGGACTAGCGGGAGAGGGCCACGGGACCCAGTACTTC
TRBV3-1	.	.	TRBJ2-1	CASSLEGSRQLVRQFF	TGTGCCAGCAGCCTCGAGGGGTCGCGGCAGCTCGTTAGGCAGTTCTTC